The subject of this entry is one T cell receptor (beta chain). TCRdb redid the calling of the reads with MiXCR, one entry per CDR3 protein. This table holds approximately 97,000 distinct CDR3 sequences, 25% to 40% found once. The record originates from a study of type 1 regulatory T cells. Study background: T-allo10 is a Tr1-enriched, alloantigen-specific CD4 T cell product made in vitro.

This CDR3 contains 16 residues. J was trimmed by 1 base and V by 6 bases; bases with no gene match: 4. The TCR comes from a human donor in good health. This sequence joins TRBV12-3 or TRBV12-4 and TRBJ2-3; 13 bases map to TRBD2. The sample comprised CD4+ T cells, either the whole sample or a sorted fraction (not recorded which). The CDR3 sequence: CASSHGTSGGTDTQYF. The CDR3 nucleotides read TGTGCCAGCAGCCACGGGACTAGCGGGGGCACAGATACGCAGTATTTT.